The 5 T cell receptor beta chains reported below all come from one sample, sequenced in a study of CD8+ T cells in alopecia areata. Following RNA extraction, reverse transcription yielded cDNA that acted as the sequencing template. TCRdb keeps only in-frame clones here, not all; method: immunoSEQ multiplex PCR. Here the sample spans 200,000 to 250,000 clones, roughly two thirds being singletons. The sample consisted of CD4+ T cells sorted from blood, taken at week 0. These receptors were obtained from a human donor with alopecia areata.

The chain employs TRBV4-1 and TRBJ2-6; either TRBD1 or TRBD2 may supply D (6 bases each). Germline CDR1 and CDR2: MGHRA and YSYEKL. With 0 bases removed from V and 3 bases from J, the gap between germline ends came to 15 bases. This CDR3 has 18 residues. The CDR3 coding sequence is TGCGCCAGCAGCCAAGATTTGGGGGGCACGGTTGGGGCCAACGTCCTGACTTTC. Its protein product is CASSQDLGGTVGANVLTF.

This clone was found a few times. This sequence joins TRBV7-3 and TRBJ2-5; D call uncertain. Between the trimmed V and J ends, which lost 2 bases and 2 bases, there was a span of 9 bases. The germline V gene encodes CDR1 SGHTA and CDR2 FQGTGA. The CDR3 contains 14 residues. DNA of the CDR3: TGTGCCAGCAGCTTACGGTCAACTCAAGAGACCCAGTACTTC. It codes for CASSLRSTQETQYF.

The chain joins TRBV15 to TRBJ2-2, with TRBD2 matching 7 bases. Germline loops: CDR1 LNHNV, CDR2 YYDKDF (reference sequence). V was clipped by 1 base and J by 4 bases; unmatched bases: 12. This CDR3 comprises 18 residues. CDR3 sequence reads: CATSRARPGGLPTGELFF. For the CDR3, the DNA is TGTGCCACCAGCAGAGCTCGCCCCGGGGGACTACCCACCGGGGAGCTGTTTTTT.

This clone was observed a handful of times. CDR3 nucleotide sequence: TGCGCCAGCAGCGAAGGGGACAGAGCTTTCTTT. It codes for CASSEGDRAFF. The chain is built from TRBV5-1 and TRBJ1-1; 7 bases fit TRBD1. Trimming took 4 bases from V and 10 from J; bases not matched to a gene: 4. Germline V gene data show CDR1 as SGHRS and CDR2 as YFSETQ. The CDR3 loop spans 11 amino acids.

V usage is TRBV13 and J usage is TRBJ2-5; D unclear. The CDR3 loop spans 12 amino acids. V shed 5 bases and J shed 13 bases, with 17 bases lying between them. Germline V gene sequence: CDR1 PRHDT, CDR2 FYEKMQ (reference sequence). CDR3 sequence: CASSTNYAHVYF. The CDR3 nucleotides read TGTGCCAGCAGCACTAATTATGCCCACGTGTACTTC.